The next 14 T cell receptor beta chains were all read from a single sample in a study of PD-1 blockade in classical Hodgkin lymphoma. Sequenced by immunoSEQ multiplex PCR; TCRdb stores in-frame clones only, minus some. This table has over 15,000 clones, 90% appearing once. Documented time point: newly diagnosed, previously untreated cHL patient sample. Material: peripheral blood mononuclear cells (PBMCs). The source of these receptors is a human donor with classical Hodgkin lymphoma.

The chain uses TRBV30 and TRBJ1-3; D not resolved. CDR3 length: 15 residues. Germline V gives CDR1 GTSNPN, CDR2 SVGIG (reference sequence). V was cut by 0 bases and J by 1 base, with 10 bases left in between. The CDR3 nucleotides read TGTGCCTGGAGTGTACCCGGTCAGTCTGGAAACACCATATATTTT. It is translated as CAWSVPGQSGNTIYF.

V usage is TRBV10-3 and J usage is TRBJ2-2, with a weak D call TRBD1 (5 bases). The CDR3 runs to 12 residues. Germline CDR1 is ENHRY and CDR2 is SYGVKD. The germline V and J ends were trimmed by 6 bases and 7 bases, with 9 bases remaining between them. The CDR3 DNA reads TGTGCCATCAGAGCAACAGGCGGGGAGCTGTTTTTT. Translated: CAIRATGGELFF.

In regard to this clone: The germline gene is not matched at one end of the junction; a read error may be the cause. The V gene is TRBV5-1, the J gene TRBJ1-2; maybe TRBD1 (5 bases). CDR1 and CDR2 (germline): SGHRS, YFSETQ. CDR3 size: 14 residues. The chain's CDR3 is CASSLEGTGSGYTF. Here the CDR3 DNA reads TGCGCCAGCAGTTTGGAAGGGACTGGCTCTGGCTACACCTTC.

This chain uses TRBV29-1 with TRBJ2-2; D remains ambiguous. Trimming stripped 4 bases from V and 0 bases from J, with 6 bases between. The CDR3 consists of 13 residues. CDR1 is SQVTM and CDR2 is ANQGSEA in the germline V gene. In DNA, the CDR3 is TGCAGCGTTGGCAGATCGAACACCGGGGAGCTGTTTTTT. Protein: CSVGRSNTGELFF.

This chain links TRBV2 with TRBJ1-2; D is possibly TRBD1 (5 bases). Trimming took 7 bases from V and 4 from J, leaving 13 bases between them. The CDR3 loop spans 13 amino acids. Germline V lookup: CDR1 SNHLY, CDR2 FYNNEI. CDR3 sequence reads: CASNQDRTYGYTF. The CDR3 coding sequence is TGTGCCAGCAATCAAGACAGAACCTATGGCTACACCTTC.

This rearrangement joins TRBV28 to TRBJ1-5, with 8 bases fitting TRBD1. The CDR3 is 13 residues long. Germline-derived CDR1 and CDR2 are MDHEN and SYDVKM. Losses at the gene ends were 5 bases for V and 6 bases for J; bases not matched to a gene: 3. The CDR3 region is CASSLRGRQPQHF. Here the CDR3 DNA reads TGTGCCAGCAGTCTCAGGGGGCGTCAGCCCCAGCATTTT.

For the CDR3, the DNA is TGTGCCAGTAGTTCCCGACAGGGGTCGGGCAATCAGCCCCAGCATTTT. It codes for CASSSRQGSGNQPQHF. V and J are TRBV19 and TRBJ1-5, with 8 bases fitting TRBD1. Germline V lookup: CDR1 LNHDA, CDR2 SQIVND (reference sequence). J gave up 2 bases and V 5 bases, and 8 bases lay outside the gene matches. The CDR3 covers 16 residues.

The CDR3 loop is CAWRGLAGGNEQFF. For the CDR3, the DNA is TGTGCCTGGAGGGGACTAGCGGGGGGGAATGAGCAGTTCTTC. The chain recombines TRBV30 with TRBJ2-1, with 16 bases fitting TRBD2. The CDR3 covers 14 residues. The trim removed 3 bases at V and 7 bases at J, leaving 0 bases unmatched. Germline V lookup: CDR1 GTSNPN, CDR2 SVGIG (reference sequence).

V gene TRBV21-1 combines with J gene TRBJ2-2. TRBV21-1 is a known pseudogene. The CDR3 has 12 residues. The CDR3 sequence: CASSKYTGELFF. The CDR3 DNA follows: TGTGCCAGCAGCAAGTACACCGGGGAGCTGTTTTTT.

V gene TRBV6-5 combines with J gene TRBJ2-1, with 8 bases matching TRBD2. V trimming: 7 bases; J trimming: 0 bases; junction bases outside the gene matches: 5. In germline, CDR1 is MNHEY, CDR2 SVGAGI. The CDR3 sequence is 15 residues long. DNA of the CDR3: TGTGCCAGCACGGCGGGGGGAAGCTCCTACAATGAGCAGTTCTTC. It is translated as CASTAGGSSYNEQFF.

The chain carries TRBV18 and TRBJ2-7, with 8 positions matching TRBD1. Trimming removed 2 bases from V and 5 bases from J; junction bases left unmatched: 8. The germline CDR1 and CDR2 sequences are KGHSH and LQKENI. CDR3 length equals 15 residues. The chain's CDR3 is CASSPKEGQVNEQYF. The CDR3 region has the DNA TGTGCCAGCTCACCAAAGGAGGGACAGGTTAACGAGCAGTACTTC.

The chain is built from TRBV11-2 and TRBJ2-7; 10 bases are a match to TRBD2. CDR3 size: 16 residues. The V gene's germline CDR1 is SGHAT and CDR2 FQNNGV. Trimming removed 0 bases from V and 7 bases from J; junction bases left unmatched: 9. The CDR3 DNA is TGTGCCAGCAGCTTAGAACTAGCGGGACCACCAGGGGAGCAGTACTTC. It is translated as CASSLELAGPPGEQYF.

The chain joins TRBV4-2 to TRBJ2-1, with TRBD2 matching over 8 bases. The germline V gene has CDR1 LGHNA and CDR2 YNFKEQ. Trimming cost V 1 base and J 8 bases; bases outside gene matches: 10. This CDR3 is built from 16 residues. CDR3 bases: TGTGCCAGCAGCCAAGCCCTTTCGGGAGGGCCGGATGAGCAGTTCTTC. It codes for CASSQALSGGPDEQFF.

The chain uses TRBV25-1 and TRBJ2-5, with 8 bases matching TRBD2. The CDR3 totals 17 residues. Germline values: CDR1 MGHDK, CDR2 SYGVNS. Trimming removed 1 base from V and 2 bases from J; junction bases left unmatched: 9. DNA for the CDR3: TGTGCCAGCAGTGAATTCGGAACACTAGCGGTACAAGAGACCCAGTACTTC. This sequence encodes CASSEFGTLAVQETQYF.